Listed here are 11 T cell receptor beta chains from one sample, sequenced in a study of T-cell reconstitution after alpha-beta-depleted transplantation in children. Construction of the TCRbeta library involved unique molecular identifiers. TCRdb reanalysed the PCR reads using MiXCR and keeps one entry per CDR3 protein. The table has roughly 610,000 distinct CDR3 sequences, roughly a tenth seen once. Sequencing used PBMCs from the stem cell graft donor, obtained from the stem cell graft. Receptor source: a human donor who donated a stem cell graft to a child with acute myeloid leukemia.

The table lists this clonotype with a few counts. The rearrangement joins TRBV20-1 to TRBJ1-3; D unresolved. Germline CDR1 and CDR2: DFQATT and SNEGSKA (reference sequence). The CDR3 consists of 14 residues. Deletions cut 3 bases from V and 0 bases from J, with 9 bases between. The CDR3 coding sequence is TGCAGTGCTAGGGAAGCTATCTCTGGAAACACCATATATTTT. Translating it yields CSAREAISGNTIYF.

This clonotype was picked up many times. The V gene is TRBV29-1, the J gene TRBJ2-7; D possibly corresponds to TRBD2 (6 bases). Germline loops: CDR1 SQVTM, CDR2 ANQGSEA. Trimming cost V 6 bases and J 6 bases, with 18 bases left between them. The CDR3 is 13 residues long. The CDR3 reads CSVVLELASEQYF. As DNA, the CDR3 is TGCAGCGTGGTCCTGGAACTAGCAAGCGAGCAGTACTTC.

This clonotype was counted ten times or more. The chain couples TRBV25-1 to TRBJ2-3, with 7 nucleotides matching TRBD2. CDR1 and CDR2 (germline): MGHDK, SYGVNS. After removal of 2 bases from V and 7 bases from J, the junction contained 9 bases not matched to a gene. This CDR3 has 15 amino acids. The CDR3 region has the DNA TGTGCCAGCAGTGAAGGCGGGAGCCTCAGGAATACGCAGTATTTT. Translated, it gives CASSEGGSLRNTQYF.

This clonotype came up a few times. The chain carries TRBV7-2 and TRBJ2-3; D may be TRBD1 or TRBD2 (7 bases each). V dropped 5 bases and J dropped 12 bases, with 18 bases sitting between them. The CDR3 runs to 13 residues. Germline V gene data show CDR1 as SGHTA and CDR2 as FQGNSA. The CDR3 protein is CASSLDREGRQYF. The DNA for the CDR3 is TGTGCCAGCAGCCTTGACAGGGAGGGTCGACAGTATTTT.

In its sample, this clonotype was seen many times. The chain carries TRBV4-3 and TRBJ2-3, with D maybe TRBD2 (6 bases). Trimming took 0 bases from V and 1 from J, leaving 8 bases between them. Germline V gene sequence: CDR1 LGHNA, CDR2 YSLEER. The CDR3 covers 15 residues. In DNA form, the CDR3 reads TGCGCCAGCAGCCAAGACGCTAGCGGCACAGATACGCAGTATTTT. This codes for CASSQDASGTDTQYF.

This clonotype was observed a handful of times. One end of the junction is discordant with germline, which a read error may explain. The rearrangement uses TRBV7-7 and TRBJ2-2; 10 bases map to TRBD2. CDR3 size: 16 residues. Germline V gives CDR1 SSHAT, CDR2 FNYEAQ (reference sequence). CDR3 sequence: CASSSGTSVNTGELFF. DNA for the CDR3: TGTGCTAGCAGCTCGGGGACTAGCGTCAACACCGGGGAGCTGTTTTTT.

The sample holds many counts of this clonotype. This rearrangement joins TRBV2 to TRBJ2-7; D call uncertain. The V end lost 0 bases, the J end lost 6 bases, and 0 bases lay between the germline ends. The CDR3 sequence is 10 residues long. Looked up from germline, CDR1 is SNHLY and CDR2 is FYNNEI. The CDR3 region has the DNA TGTGCCAGCAGTGAAGCCGAGCAGTACTTC. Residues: CASSEAEQYF.

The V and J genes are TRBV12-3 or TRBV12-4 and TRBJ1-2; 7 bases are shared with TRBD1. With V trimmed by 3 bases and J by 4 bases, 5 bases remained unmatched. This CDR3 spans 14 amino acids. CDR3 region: CASSFSGQFYGYTF. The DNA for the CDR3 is TGTGCCAGCAGTTTCTCGGGACAGTTCTATGGCTACACCTTC.

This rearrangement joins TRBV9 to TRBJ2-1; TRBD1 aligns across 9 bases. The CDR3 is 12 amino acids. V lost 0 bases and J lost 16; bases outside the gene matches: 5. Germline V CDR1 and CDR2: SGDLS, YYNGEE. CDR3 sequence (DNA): TGTGCCAGCAGCGTAGAGTGGGACAGGGATTTCTTC. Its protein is CASSVEWDRDFF.

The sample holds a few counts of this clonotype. CDR3 in amino acids: CSAQRESYEQYF. The DNA for the CDR3 is TGCAGTGCTCAGCGGGAATCCTACGAGCAGTACTTC. This chain connects TRBV20-1 to TRBJ2-7; 7 positions match TRBD2. The CDR3 consists of 12 residues. Trimming at V came to 5 bases and at J to 1 base, leaving 2 bases not matched to a gene. Germline CDR1 and CDR2: DFQATT and SNEGSKA (reference sequence).

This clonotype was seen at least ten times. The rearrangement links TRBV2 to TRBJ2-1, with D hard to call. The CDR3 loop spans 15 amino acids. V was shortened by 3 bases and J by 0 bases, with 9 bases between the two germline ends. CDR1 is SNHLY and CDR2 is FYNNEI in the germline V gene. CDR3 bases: TGTGCCAGCAGTGATCCGGATCTCTCCTACAATGAGCAGTTCTTC. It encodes CASSDPDLSYNEQFF.